This is a list of T cell receptor beta chains from one sample in a study of cytomegalovirus exposure and HLA in healthy donors. Generated by immunoSEQ multiplex PCR, the TCRdb table keeps only in-frame clones and is missing some. The sample has about 190,000 clones, 60% to 80% seen once. Sequenced material: PBMCs. These receptors were obtained from a woman in her 30s in good health and CMV-seropositive. CDR3s include the opening cysteine and the closing phenylalanine or tryptophan. The D gene is left open where the match is weak. Not all rows give a size; the values are once, few, many and, for expanded clones, a class.

V gene | CDR3 length | D gene | clone size | CDR3 protein
TRBV19 | 12 | TRBD1 | once | CASSTWTGEQYF
TRBV6-4 | 13 | - | - | CASGRTPGDEQFF
TRBV5-1 | 15 | - | - | CASSSLSASTGELFF
TRBV5-6 | 13 | TRBD1 | once | CASSLTGGETQYF
TRBV5-4 | 15 | TRBD2 | - | CASSLVAGGRNEQFF
TRBV7-2 | 17 | TRBD2 | - | CASSPPGLAADYNEQFF
TRBV4-1 | 14 | - | - | CASSQGSEGNEQFF
TRBV5-1 | 15 | - | - | CASSLMAGWAYEQYF
TRBV6-4 | 16 | TRBD2 | - | CASSDSGTSGWNEQFF
TRBV7-9 | 13 | - | once | CSSSLVRGEKLFF
TRBV28 | 14 | - | - | CASSPSRVKETQYF